This TCR beta chain was identified in a study of T cells in Graves' hyperthyroidism and ophthalmopathy (dated by TCRdb to about 2019). About the investigation overall: Peripheral blood was sampled at the time of initial diagnosis, prior to any treatment. Prospective prediction of ophthalmopathy was tested in an independent validation cohort of 18 to 20 hyperthyroidism patients and around 16 patients who later progressed to ophthalmopathy. The approximately 97 discovery patients were randomly divided into training and test sets at a 7:3 ratio. TCR V-J signatures able to tell the groups apart were searched for in a discovery cohort of 95 to 100 patients, of whom over 40 had Graves' ophthalmopathy and about 60 had stable Graves' hyperthyroidism. In more than five Graves' hyperthyroidism patients, the study also compared T-cell repertoires from thyroid tissue with T-cell repertoires from blood. After sampling, hyperthyroidism patients received methimazole starting at 30 mg daily, and ophthalmopathy patients received high-dose intravenous methylprednisolone. The paper describes TCR Vbeta CDR3 sequencing of some 130 peripheral blood samples, made up of some 42 ophthalmopathy patients, 70 to 75 hyperthyroidism patients and 17 progressor patients.

The TCR beta CDR3 regions were amplified from RNA transcripts. The TCR CDR3 was subjected to a first round of RT-PCR using the HTBI primer set and the Qiagen OneStep RT-PCR kit. A second multiplex PCR round built the libraries, followed by size selection and purification. The libraries were sequenced on an Illumina HiSeq2000 using paired-end 100 bp reads. As for the original processing: SOAPnuke was used to process the raw data, throwing out any read that contained adapters or uncalled bases, had a mean Phred below 15, or lacked an exact constant-primer or identifier match. High-quality paired reads were merged with COPE v1.2.5, and unique nucleotide sequences were defined as clonotypes. Clonotypes were aligned to IMGT TRBV, TRBD and TRBJ reference segments using MiTCR v1.1. The analysis included only V-J combinations with a frequency above 0.0001, which together covered 98% to 99.2% of the repertoires. The TCS score was defined as F50 (clonal expansion) divided by E x V (chaos), with BLOSUM62-based TCRdist calculated between CDR3 peptides within each V-J. Welch's t-statistics and random forest reduced roughly 530 V-J features to 13, which were used in a naive Bayes classifier (R e1071). The public reads were quality trimmed at Q25 with fastp and then assembled into clones with MiXCR by TCRdb, keeping productive beta chains. Rows with one shared CDR3 protein collapse into an entry with the most common genes and DNA. It is TCRdb's table, rather than the study itself, that gives the V and J calls and clone size. For this sample there are around 400,000 distinct CDR3 sequences; roughly 25% appear just once. The top ten constitute less than 85% of the sample.

Note on this clonotype: It lacks a known antigen. With a much larger clone just one base away, this may be a read error.

Stable Graves' hyperthyroidism was defined as no progression to ophthalmopathy during 18 months of follow-up. Hyperthyroidism patients were newly diagnosed, had a disease duration of under 2 months, and were aged 18 to 65 years. Patients with uncontrolled infections, other autoimmune diseases, pregnancy or lactation were excluded. Diagnoses were established on the basis of clinical symptoms, serum thyroxine and TRAb, thyroid ultrasound, and orbital computed tomography. PBMCs were isolated from approximately 10 ml of fresh peripheral blood by Ficoll-Paque density gradient centrifugation. Total RNA was extracted with Trizol reagent, and quality was checked on an Agilent 2100 Bioanalyzer. Here is what the overall study found, with its caveats: Most expanded thyroid clonotypes (frequency above 0.001) were also detected in blood, a finding suggesting that blood repertoires may reflect thyroid immune responses. No statistical method was used to fix the sample size in advance, and group allocation was not hidden from the investigators. In validation, the model predicted progression to ophthalmopathy a median of roughly 6.1 months before onset, with roughly 68% sensitivity and 72.22% specificity. In cross-validation, a model built on a 13 V-J signature told ophthalmopathy apart from stable hyperthyroidism with 85% to 90% sensitivity and roughly 83% specificity, and in testing the same model reached 80%/75%.

From its cysteine to its phenylalanine, the CDR3 spans 14 amino acids. Left in the record is the CDR3 DNA by itself, 42 bases read in frame from the first base. CDR1 and CDR2 are read off the germline V gene (reference sequence) as LGHDT and YNNKEL. Relative to germline, V is missing 4 bases and J is missing 3 bases, with 1 base of the junction outside any gene match. This clonotype originated in a man aged 45 to 65 with Graves' hyperthyroidism. Recombination joined TRBV3-1 with TRBJ2-1, with 9 junctional bases fitting TRBD2. The sequenced sample was blood. CDR3 region: CASSLAGDYNEQFF. The bases read TGTGCCAGCAGCCTAGCGGGGGACTACAATGAGCAGTTCTTC.